Shown below are 26 T cell receptor beta chains from a single sample sequenced in a study of blood T cell repertoires in COVID-19. Assay: immunoSEQ multiplex PCR; the TCRdb copy retains only in-frame clones and omits some. The sample has approximately 150,000 clones, just over 85% seen once. Input material: peripheral blood. The receptor set was obtained from a man between 65 and 85 years old with acute or convalescent COVID-19.

The chain links TRBV15 to TRBJ1-3; a weak D match, TRBD1 (5 bases). There are 15 residues in the CDR3. V was cut by 5 bases and J by 0 bases, with 11 bases left in between. CDR1 is LNHNV and CDR2 is YYDKDF in the germline V gene (reference sequence). CDR3 protein: CATSEQVYSGNTIYF. CDR3 coding DNA: TGTGCCACCAGCGAACAGGTTTACTCTGGAAACACCATATATTTT.

This chain joins TRBV27 and TRBJ2-7; possible D gene TRBD1, 6 bases. V lost 5 bases, J lost 4 bases, and 9 bases lay in between. The CDR3 is 12 amino acids. The germline V gene has CDR1 MNHEY and CDR2 SMNVEV (reference sequence). CDR3 bases: TGTGCCAGCAGTGGGGACAAGTACGAGCAGTACTTC. It yields the protein CASSGDKYEQYF.

This clone was detected once. V is TRBV11-3 and J is TRBJ2-5, with a tentative D call TRBD2 (5 bases). The CDR3 has 13 amino acids. V was cut by 5 bases and J by 5 bases, with 12 bases left in between. Germline V gives CDR1 SGHNT, CDR2 YENEEA. The CDR3 nucleotides read TGTGCCAGCAGCGGAGGCCAGTGGGAGACCCAGTACTTC. This gives the protein CASSGGQWETQYF.

The chain employs TRBV28 and TRBJ2-7; unclear D gene. Germline CDR1 reads MDHEN; CDR2 reads SYDVKM. The CDR3 runs to 14 residues. V lost 2 bases, J lost 0 bases, and 8 bases lay in between. CDR3 residues: CASSLLVSSYEQYF. In nucleotides, the CDR3 is TGTGCCAGCAGTTTACTGGTTAGCTCCTACGAGCAGTACTTC.

This clone was observed a few times. The J gene is TRBJ1-1, the V gene TRBV30, with 10 nucleotides matching TRBD1. The CDR3 loop spans 12 amino acids. CDR1 GTSNPN and CDR2 SVGIG come from the germline V gene (reference sequence). V lost 3 bases to trimming and J lost 11 bases; unmatched junction nucleotides: 6. Here the CDR3 reads CAWRGTGERAFF. The CDR3 DNA reads TGTGCCTGGAGAGGGACAGGGGAAAGGGCTTTCTTT.

V usage is TRBV19 and J usage is TRBJ2-7, with 11 bases that match TRBD2. This CDR3 is 15 amino acids long. Losses at the gene ends were 5 bases for V and 4 bases for J; bases not matched to a gene: 7. Per the germline V gene, CDR1 is LNHDA and CDR2 is SQIVND (reference sequence). CDR3 sequence (DNA): TGTGCCAGTAGTTCACTAGCGGGAGAGGGTTACGAGCAGTACTTC. As protein: CASSSLAGEGYEQYF.

V usage is TRBV27 and J usage is TRBJ2-1; TRBD2 aligns across 8 bases. The CDR3 contains 16 residues. CDR1 and CDR2 from the germline V gene are MNHEY and SMNVEV (reference sequence). Trimming took 5 bases from V and 6 from J; bases not matched to a gene: 12. DNA for the CDR3: TGTGCCAGCAGTACTCTTCCGGGACTAGTCTCCAATGAGCAGTTCTTC. As protein: CASSTLPGLVSNEQFF.

The chain uses TRBV28 and TRBJ2-2; D ambiguous. Germline loops: CDR1 MDHEN, CDR2 SYDVKM. The CDR3 totals 12 residues. V lost 4 bases and J 4 bases, leaving 4 bases between the germline ends. CDR3 amino acids: CASSSGTGELFF. In DNA form, the CDR3 reads TGTGCCAGCAGTTCGGGCACCGGGGAGCTGTTTTTT.

V usage is TRBV9 and J usage is TRBJ2-3; D is possibly TRBD2 (6 bases). Germline CDR1 reads SGDLS; CDR2 reads YYNGEE. With 0 bases removed from V and 4 bases from J, the gap between germline ends came to 6 bases. CDR3 length equals 13 residues. In nucleotides, the CDR3 is TGTGCCAGCAGCGTAGGGGGGGCAGATACGCAGTATTTT. As protein: CASSVGGADTQYF.

This clone is a singleton in its sample. This chain links TRBV5-4 with TRBJ1-2; TRBD1 is a possible D gene (5 bases). V lost 0 bases, J lost 4 bases, and 10 bases lay in between. The CDR3 runs 14 residues. In germline, CDR1 is SGHNT, CDR2 YYREEE (reference sequence). The CDR3 DNA follows: TGTGCCAGCAGCTTGGAGGCAGGGCTCTATGGCTACACCTTC. It encodes CASSLEAGLYGYTF.

A single count supports this clone. V and J are TRBV3-1 (or the pseudogene TRBV3-2) and TRBJ2-7; 10 bases line up with TRBD2. The V segment lost 4 bases and the J segment 2 bases; nucleotides outside the gene matches: 5. Germline loops: CDR1 LGHDT, CDR2 YNNKEL (reference sequence). This CDR3 spans 15 amino acids. The CDR3 sequence: CASSLVAGGPYEQYF. Here the CDR3 DNA reads TGTGCCAGCAGCCTGGTAGCGGGAGGCCCCTACGAGCAGTACTTC.

The chain's CDR3 is CASSSRSVNQPQHF. In DNA, the CDR3 is TGTGCCAGCAGTTCACGATCAGTCAATCAGCCCCAGCATTTT. The rearrangement links TRBV28 to TRBJ1-5, with D unclear. Germline CDR1 reads MDHEN; CDR2 reads SYDVKM. The CDR3 sequence is 14 residues long. With 4 bases removed from V and 3 bases from J, the gap between germline ends came to 10 bases.

This clone has a single count. The chain has TRBV7-2 and TRBJ2-2; 8 bases match TRBD2. Germline assignment: CDR1 SGHTA and CDR2 FQGNSA. J gave up 6 bases and V 4 bases, and 4 bases lay outside the gene matches. The CDR3 spans 14 residues. The CDR3 region is CASSSTSEPGELFF. Written as DNA, the CDR3 is TGTGCCAGCAGCTCGACTAGCGAGCCCGGGGAGCTGTTTTTT.

J is TRBJ1-6 and V is TRBV27, with D perhaps TRBD1 (6 bases). CDR1 is MNHEY, CDR2 SMNVEV, per germline (reference sequence). The ends were cut back, 5 bases at V and 10 bases at J, with 21 bases in the middle. The CDR3 length is 16 residues. CDR3: CASSAFFTGQESPLHF. The CDR3, as DNA: TGTGCCAGCAGTGCCTTCTTTACAGGGCAGGAATCACCCCTCCACTTT.

The chain employs TRBV13 and TRBJ1-1; D gene uncertain. The V end was cut by 0 bases, the J end by 0 bases, with 5 bases between. The germline gives CDR1 PRHDT, CDR2 FYEKMQ (reference sequence). The CDR3 totals 14 residues. Written as DNA, the CDR3 is TGTGCCAGCAGCTTAGGACGGTTGAACACTGAAGCTTTCTTT. Amino acids: CASSLGRLNTEAFF.

The rearrangement uses TRBV6-5 and TRBJ2-7; tentatively, D is TRBD2 (5 bases). This CDR3 contains 14 residues. Germline V gene data show CDR1 as MNHEY and CDR2 as SVGAGI. V dropped 7 bases and J dropped 2 bases, with 15 bases sitting between them. In DNA, the CDR3 is TGTGCCAGCACCTCTAATAGCGAGACCTACGAGCAGTACTTC. This codes for CASTSNSETYEQYF.

The rearrangement joins TRBV18 to TRBJ2-2; TRBD2 is a possible D gene (5 bases). The CDR3 is made up of 14 amino acids. CDR1 is KGHSH, CDR2 LQKENI, per germline. Trimming took off 2 bases at V and 3 bases at J, with 7 bases between the two ends. CDR3 residues: CASSPWGDTGELFF. CDR3 nucleotide sequence: TGTGCCAGCTCACCATGGGGAGACACCGGGGAGCTGTTTTTT.

V and J are TRBV18 and TRBJ1-4; D ambiguous. The CDR3 is 15 amino acids. Per the germline V gene, CDR1 is KGHSH and CDR2 is LQKENI. Trimming took 0 bases from V and 8 from J, leaving 13 bases between them. The CDR3 coding sequence is TGTGCCAGCTCACCACCGCGGACGGGAGGGGAAAAACTGTTTTTT. It is translated as CASSPPRTGGEKLFF.

The CDR3 DNA reads as TGTGCCAGCAGCACTACGGACAGGAATTCACCCCTCCACTTT. This codes for CASSTTDRNSPLHF. The chain joins TRBV6-6 to TRBJ1-6, with 7 bases matching TRBD1. The germline CDR1 and CDR2 sequences are MNHNY and SVGAGI (reference sequence). Trimming took 6 bases from V and 7 from J; bases not matched to a gene: 6. The CDR3 runs 14 residues.

The rearrangement links TRBV21-1 to TRBJ2-5; the table gives TRBD1 as D, unverified against the DNA. TRBV21-1 is a pseudogene. This CDR3 has 16 residues. The CDR3 coding sequence is TGTGCCAGCAGCAAAATAGAAGGACAGGGGGAGAAGACCCAGTACTTC. Its translation is CASSKIEGQGEKTQYF.

This chain links TRBV29-1 with TRBJ2-6; 8 positions agree with TRBD1. The V and J ends lost 1 base and 2 bases, in that order; junction bases with no gene match: 1. Germline CDR1 SQVTM, CDR2 ANQGSEA. This CDR3 has 15 residues. The CDR3 protein is CSVEVQGAGANVLTF. CDR3 DNA sequence: TGCAGCGTTGAAGTACAGGGGGCTGGGGCCAACGTCCTGACTTTC.

The rearrangement uses TRBV19 and TRBJ2-5, with 8 bases identical to TRBD2. Per germline, CDR1 LNHDA and CDR2 SQIVND (reference sequence). Germline trimming cut 1 base from V and 4 bases from J; bases unmatched to any gene: 5. The CDR3 is 15 amino acids. In DNA, the CDR3 is TGTGCCAGTAGTATAGGTGCGGGAGGAGGAGAGACCCAGTACTTC. It specifies CASSIGAGGGETQYF.

The chain couples TRBV10-3 to TRBJ1-3; weak D call: TRBD1 (6 bases). This CDR3 region has 14 residues. V lost 2 bases, J lost 8 bases, and 13 bases lay in between. CDR1 is ENHRY and CDR2 is SYGVKD in the germline V gene. CDR3 DNA sequence: TGTGCCATCAGTGAGGGGGGCTCGCGGGACACCATATATTTT. It specifies CAISEGGSRDTIYF.

A few counts support this clone. This chain's CDR3 is CASRGRGAFSTDTQYF. The DNA for the CDR3 is TGTGCCAGCAGGGGACGGGGGGCCTTTAGCACAGATACGCAGTATTTT. V is TRBV27 and J is TRBJ2-3; D is possibly TRBD2 (7 bases). V was shortened by 6 bases and J by 0 bases, with 16 bases between the two germline ends. Germline V lookup: CDR1 MNHEY, CDR2 SMNVEV (reference sequence). CDR3 length: 16 residues.

CDR3 loop: CASTARGGSNQPQHF. CDR3 nucleotide sequence: TGTGCCAGTACCGCCCGAGGGGGAAGCAATCAGCCCCAGCATTTT. The chain has TRBV19 and TRBJ1-5; possible D gene TRBD1, 6 bases. The germline CDR1 and CDR2 sequences are LNHDA and SQIVND (reference sequence). The ends were cut back, 7 bases at V and 1 base at J, with 14 bases in the middle. This CDR3 spans 15 amino acids.

The chain links TRBV24-1 to TRBJ2-7, with D maybe TRBD2 (6 bases). Trimming took off 1 base at V and 9 bases at J, with 15 bases between the two ends. CDR3 length equals 14 residues. Germline V lookup: CDR1 KGHDR, CDR2 SFDVKD. The CDR3 DNA reads as TGTGCCACCAGTGATTTTTCCGGGAGTCAGGGGCAGTACTTC. Translation: CATSDFSGSQGQYF.